This is a list of T cell receptor beta chains from one sample in a study of molecular identifiers for immune sequencing clone quantification. MiXCR, run by TCRdb on the PCR reads, gives a single entry per CDR3 protein. The sample comprises 35,000 to 45,000 distinct CDR3 sequences, 19% of which are singletons, and under 1.3% rests with the top ten. Sequenced input: naive CD8+ T cells from blood, with Jurkat cell RNA spiked in. The source of these receptors is a human donor in good health. Some libraries in this study had Jurkat cell RNA spiked in. Both conserved end residues are part of each CDR3. The D gene is left open where the match is weak. The size field is filled for only some rows; it gives once, few, many or a size class.

>TRBJ2-1|NA|once|TRBV30
TGTGCCTGGAGTGTGACAGGCTGCAATGAGCAGTTCTTC
CAWSVTGCNEQFF
>TRBJ2-7|NA|many|TRBV28
TGTGCCAGCAGTTGGGTCTCGGGGCAGGGGTCTCTAAGCTCCTACGAGCAGTACTTC
CASSWVSGQGSLSSYEQYF
>TRBJ2-7|NA|many|TRBV2
TGTGCCAGCAGCTCGACAGAGTCCTACGAGCAGTACTTC
CASSSTESYEQYF
>TRBJ2-3|NA|many|TRBV19
TGTGCCAGTGGGTGGACAGTCACAGATACGCAGTATTTT
CASGWTVTDTQYF
>TRBJ2-7|NA|many|TRBV4-1
TGCGCCAGCAGCCAAGAACACCCGGGGACCTACGAGCAGTACTTC
CASSQEHPGTYEQYF
>TRBJ2-7|TRBD2|many|TRBV23-1
TGCGCCAGCAGTCAGGAACTAGCGTTCACCCACTACGAGCAGTACTTC
CASSQELAFTHYEQYF
>TRBJ2-1|TRBD2|many|TRBV7-8
TGTGCCAGCAGCTCGACTAGCGGGGGGGCGAATGAGCAGTTCTTC
CASSSTSGGANEQFF
>TRBJ1-4|TRBD1|NA|TRBV6-1
TGTGCCAGCAGTGAGGACGACAGGGGGGAGAATGAAAAACTGTTTTTT
CASSEDDRGENEKLFF
>TRBJ2-7|NA|NA|TRBV12-3/TRBV12-4
TGTGCCAGCAGTTACGGCGGCTACGAGCAGTACTTC
CASSYGGYEQYF
>TRBJ1-2|NA|many|TRBV7-9
TGTGCCAGCAGTCCACGTCGGGGAGAAGCTAACTATGGCTACACCTTC
CASSPRRGEANYGYTF
>TRBJ2-4|NA|many|TRBV12-3/TRBV12-4
TGTGCCAGCAGTTTCTCCCCGGGAGAGGGCAAAAACATTCAGTACTTC
CASSFSPGEGKNIQYF
>TRBJ1-1|NA|many|TRBV4-3
TGCGCCAGCAGCCCACAGTCGCAAGACACTGAAGCTTTCTTT
CASSPQSQDTEAFF
>TRBJ2-3|NA|medium-sized|TRBV7-6
TGTGCCAGCAGCTTAACGGGGGGCGACACAGATACGCAGTATTTT
CASSLTGGDTDTQYF
>TRBJ1-6|TRBD1|few|TRBV7-6
TGTGCCAGCAGTTCAACAGGGGCTTCACCCCTCCACTTT
CASSSTGASPLHF
>TRBJ2-7|NA|many|TRBV6-2/TRBV6-3
TGTGCCAGCAGTTGGTCCTACGAGCAGTACTTC
CASSWSYEQYF
>TRBJ2-3|TRBD2|few|TRBV9
TGTGCCAGCAGCGGGGAGGGACTAAGCGCAGATACGCAGTATTTT
CASSGEGLSADTQYF
>TRBJ2-7|NA|many|TRBV4-1
TGCGCCAGCAGCCAAGCCCAAACCGGGACGGAGGGTTGGTACGAGCAGTACTTC
CASSQAQTGTEGWYEQYF
>TRBJ2-5|NA|many|TRBV7-9
TGTGCCAGCAGCTTAGGAACAGGACAAGAGACCCAGTACTTC
CASSLGTGQETQYF
>TRBJ2-7|TRBD1|medium-sized|TRBV5-1
TGCGCCAGCAGCTTGGCCTTGGGACAGAGCTACGAGCAGTACTTC
CASSLALGQSYEQYF
>TRBJ2-1|TRBD2|NA|TRBV11-2
TGTGCTAGCAGCTTGGGACTAGCTTCCGATGGGCAGTTCTTC
CASSLGLASDGQFF
>TRBJ1-1|NA|many|TRBV6-5
TGTGCCAGCAGTTGGGGGGGGGGAATCACTGAAGCTTTCTTT
CASSWGGGITEAFF
>TRBJ2-6|NA|many|TRBV3-1
TGTGCCAGCAGCCACAGGGCTCCCGACTCTGGGGCCAACGTCCTGACTTTC
CASSHRAPDSGANVLTF
>TRBJ2-3|TRBD2|many|TRBV11-2
TGTGCCAGCAGCTTAGCCCCAAGGGACCTAGCGGGGACAACAGATACGCAGTATTTT
CASSLAPRDLAGTTDTQYF
>TRBJ2-2|TRBD2|many|TRBV29-1
TGCAGCGTTGAAGTCCCGGGACTAGCGGACCCCGGGGAGCTGTTTTTT
CSVEVPGLADPGELFF
>TRBJ2-7|NA|NA|TRBV27
TGTGCCAGCAGCCCTTCCAGGGGGGAATCCTACGAGCAGTACTTC
CASSPSRGESYEQYF
>TRBJ2-7|NA|many|TRBV7-9
TGTGCCAGCAGCTCCGACCTACAGGCGGATATATACGAGCAGTACTTC
CASSSDLQADIYEQYF
>TRBJ2-3|TRBD2|NA|TRBV27
TGTGCCAGCAGTTTATCCGGCGGGAGGTACACAGATACGCAGTATTTT
CASSLSGGRYTDTQYF
>TRBJ1-5|NA|many|TRBV19
TGTGCCAGTACCCCTGGTGGCGGATTAAGCAATCAGCCCCAGCATTTT
CASTPGGGLSNQPQHF
>TRBJ2-1|NA|many|TRBV19
TGTGCCAGTAGTATAAGTGGCTCCTACAATGAGCAGTTCTTC
CASSISGSYNEQFF
>TRBJ1-1|NA|medium-sized|TRBV7-9
TGTGCCAGCAGCTTAGAGTTAGGGGGACCCACTGAAGCTTTCTTT
CASSLELGGPTEAFF
>TRBJ2-7|NA|many|TRBV4-1
TGCGCCAGCAGCCAAGAGGCTCAGGGGTACTGGGAGCAGTACTTC
CASSQEAQGYWEQYF
>TRBJ2-3|NA|many|TRBV5-1
TGCGCCAGCTCTCCGGGGAGCGAGCGCACAGATACGCAGTATTTT
CASSPGSERTDTQYF
>TRBJ2-7|NA|few|TRBV6-5
TGTGCCAGCAGTTACTCGTCTCCGGTCTACGAGCAGTACTTC
CASSYSSPVYEQYF
>TRBJ1-4|NA|many|TRBV7-9
TGTGCCAGCAGCGTATCCGCCGGGTACAGTGGTGAAAAACTGTTTTTT
CASSVSAGYSGEKLFF
>TRBJ2-5|TRBD2|many|TRBV2
TGTGCCAGCAGTGAGACTAGCGGGGACTTCCAAGAGACCCAGTACTTC
CASSETSGDFQETQYF
>TRBJ1-5|NA|many|TRBV19
TGTGCCAGTAGTATAATTGCCAATCAGCCCCAGCATTTT
CASSIIANQPQHF
>TRBJ2-7|TRBD1|many|TRBV20-1
TGCAGTGCTCTAAGCCGGGACAGGGCTATGGTCTCCGAGCAGTACTTC
CSALSRDRAMVSEQYF
>TRBJ1-1|NA|many|TRBV5-6
TGTGCCAGCAGCTTGGGGGCTTTGAACACTGAAGCTTTCTTT
CASSLGALNTEAFF
>TRBJ2-5|NA|many|TRBV27
TGTGCCAGCAGTCCGACAGGTCTACAAGAGACCCAGTACTTC
CASSPTGLQETQYF
>TRBJ2-3|TRBD1|many|TRBV6-5
TGTGCCAGCAGTTACCAGGGGGCGAGAGATACGCAGTATTTT
CASSYQGARDTQYF
>TRBJ2-7|TRBD1|many|TRBV4-3
TGCGCCAGCAGCCAAGATTGGGACAGGACCTACGAGCAGTACTTC
CASSQDWDRTYEQYF
>TRBJ2-3|NA|few|TRBV30
TGTGCCTGGAGTGAACTTGGTACGCAGTATTTT
CAWSELGTQYF
>TRBJ2-7|NA|many|TRBV7-9
TGTGCCAGCAGGCCTAAATCGGCCTACGAGCAGTACTTC
CASRPKSAYEQYF
>TRBJ2-5|NA|few|TRBV3-1
TGTGCCAGCAGCCAAGTGGCTCAGGGAGGAGAGACCCAGTACTTC
CASSQVAQGGETQYF
>TRBJ2-1|TRBD2|many|TRBV20-1
TGCAGTGCTAGAGATCTTTCGGGGGGAGAGTACAATGAGCAGTTCTTC
CSARDLSGGEYNEQFF
>TRBJ2-7|NA|few|TRBV30
TGTGCCGCAGGGGACCCGTCCTACGAGCAGTACTTC
CAAGDPSYEQYF
>TRBJ2-3|NA|NA|TRBV27
TGTGCCAGCGGGGGACTGGCAGATACGCAGTATTTT
CASGGLADTQYF
>TRBJ2-2|NA|few|TRBV29-1
TGCAGCGTTGAGGGTGAGAACACCGGGGAGCTGTTTTTT
CSVEGENTGELFF
>TRBJ2-7|NA|many|TRBV27
TGTGCCAGCAGTCCCGGCCCTGCACCTCACGAGCAGTACTTC
CASSPGPAPHEQYF
>TRBJ2-5|NA|NA|TRBV9
TGTGCCAGCAGCGGCAACCCGAAGACAGAGAACCAAGAGACCCAGTACTTC
CASSGNPKTENQETQYF